The source of this TCR beta chain is a study of beta chain features in type 1 diabetes. Across the study: The patients were much like the healthy donors in age, gender and cell yields.

Sorting with CD45RO/CCR7/CD25/CD127/CD95/CD27 yielded naive, central memory, regulatory and stem-like memory CD4+ cells. CDR1 LGHNT and CDR2 FRNRAP come from the germline V gene. Trimming removed 11 bases at V and 0 bases at J, with 14 bases between. The length of the CDR3 is 13 residues. The study's findings and limits: Moderate but significant shortening of TCRB CDR3s was recorded in all four CD4+ subsets from Type 1 diabetes patients. For type 1 diabetes patients, VDJ junctions showed fewer insertions and more deletions.

Since all of the isolated RNA was reverse transcribed, expressed TCRB transcripts were what got sequenced. Here immunoSEQ multiplex PCR was the method, and the copy in TCRdb shows in-frame clones only, minus some. The repertoire holds under 250,000 clones, with about 26% as singletons. The sample holds a few counts of this clone. What it binds is not known. The origin of this receptor is a man younger than 45 in good health. Sequencing used central memory CD4+ T cells from blood. The chain employs TRBV12-5 and TRBJ2-7; no clear D gene. The CDR3 sequence: CAALRRNSYEQYF. DNA for the CDR3: TGTGCTGCTCTAAGGCGCAACTCCTACGAGCAGTACTTC.